A single sample is the source of the 27 T cell receptor beta chains below, sequenced in a study of response to subunit inactivated influenza vaccine. TCRdb reprocessed the RT-PCR reads via MiXCR and lists one record per CDR3 protein. Found here are approximately 700,000 distinct CDR3 sequences, over 11% of them singletons; the top ten hold around 6.5%. Sample: PBMCs from blood, taken approximately 15 days before vaccination. The receptors come from a middle-aged man who received an inactivated influenza vaccine.

The V gene is TRBV15, the J gene TRBJ1-1; D remains unclear. Germline lookup yields CDR1 LNHNV and CDR2 YYDKDF (reference sequence). The CDR3 has 16 amino acids. V lost 3 bases, J lost 0 bases, and 14 bases lay in between. CDR3 sequence: CATSSGPSLLNTEAFF. The CDR3 DNA is TGTGCCACCAGCAGCGGGCCATCCCTCCTGAACACTGAAGCTTTCTTT.

This clonotype was detected only a few times. The V gene is TRBV20-1, the J gene TRBJ2-3; the D is unclear. Germline lookup yields CDR1 DFQATT and CDR2 SNEGSKA (reference sequence). Trimming shortened V by 3 bases and J by 1 base, and 8 bases separated the two germline ends. CDR3 length: 13 amino acids. The CDR3 nucleotides read TGCAGTGCTAGTCGGATAGGCACAGATACGCAGTATTTT. Residues: CSASRIGTDTQYF.

The CDR3 loop reads CASSDLGENTIYF. Written as DNA, the CDR3 is TGTGCCAGCAGTGATCTAGGGGAGAACACCATATATTTT. This chain uses TRBV25-1 with TRBJ1-3; D possibly corresponds to TRBD1 (5 bases). The CDR3 has 13 residues. The germline V gene has CDR1 MGHDK and CDR2 SYGVNS. Between the trimmed V and J ends, which lost 3 bases and 7 bases, there was a span of 10 bases.

This clonotype was observed at least ten times. V and J are TRBV12-3 or TRBV12-4 and TRBJ2-7; 12 bases are shared with TRBD2. Trimming removed 5 bases from V and 6 bases from J; junction bases left unmatched: 5. This CDR3 spans 14 amino acids. CDR3 sequence: CASSRTSGNREQYF. The CDR3 bases are TGTGCCAGCAGTCGGACTAGCGGGAATCGCGAGCAGTACTTC.

This clonotype showed up just a few times. The gene calls are TRBV29-1 and TRBJ1-1; 7 nucleotides line up with TRBD1. From germline, CDR1 is SQVTM and CDR2 ANQGSEA. This CDR3 is 13 amino acids long. J gave up 2 bases and V 7 bases, and 7 bases lay outside the gene matches. The CDR3 bases are TGCAGCGCCGAGACAGGGCACAACACTGAAGCTTTCTTT. Residues: CSAETGHNTEAFF.

This clonotype was seen a few times. CDR3 DNA sequence: TGTGCCAGCAGCCAAGAAGGGGACAGGGCCCCGAGAGCTTTCTTT. This gives the protein CASSQEGDRAPRAFF. V is TRBV4-2 and J is TRBJ1-1; 9 nucleotides match TRBD1. The junction had 9 bases not matched to a gene; V was cut back by 0 bases and J by 10 bases. Germline V gives CDR1 LGHNA, CDR2 YNFKEQ. This CDR3 has 15 amino acids.

V is TRBV6-2 or TRBV6-3 and J is TRBJ2-1; 11 nucleotides align to TRBD2. The CDR3 extends over 14 amino acids. Germline loops: CDR1 MNHEY, CDR2 SVGEGT. V lost 6 bases and J lost 8; bases outside the gene matches: 6. Here the CDR3 reads CASRLAGAGYEQFF. The CDR3 nucleotides read TGTGCCAGCAGACTAGCGGGAGCGGGCTATGAGCAGTTCTTC.

The CDR3 region has the DNA TGTGCCAGCAGCGAACAGACAGGGAACTATGGCTACACCTTC. It yields the protein CASSEQTGNYGYTF. The V and J genes are TRBV7-2 and TRBJ1-2; TRBD1 matches 7 bases. The CDR3 has 14 amino acids. CDR1 SGHTA and CDR2 FQGNSA come from the germline V gene. The trim removed 5 bases at V and 2 bases at J, leaving 5 bases unmatched.

This clonotype appeared a few times. This chain joins TRBV9 and TRBJ1-1; 12 bases align to TRBD1. The CDR3 has 15 amino acids. V trimming: 4 bases; J trimming: 6 bases; junction bases outside the gene matches: 7. Per the germline V gene, CDR1 is SGDLS and CDR2 is YYNGEE. The CDR3 here is CASSHRGQGAAEAFF. The CDR3 DNA sequence: TGTGCCAGCAGCCACCGGGGACAGGGGGCGGCTGAAGCTTTCTTT.

Regarding this clonotype: One end of the junction is discordant with germline, which a read error may explain. The chain carries TRBV4-1 and TRBJ1-2; D is unclear. CDR3 size: 12 residues. Germline values: CDR1 MGHRA, CDR2 YSYEKL. The CDR3 loop is CAISLGLYGYTF. CDR3 bases: TGTGCCATCAGCCTCGGCCTCTATGGCTACACCTTC.

The rearrangement uses TRBV5-1 and TRBJ1-6; possible D gene TRBD1, 5 bases. Germline V gene lookup returns CDR1 SGHRS and CDR2 YFSETQ. Trimming stripped 3 bases from V and 7 bases from J, with 26 bases between. The CDR3 totals 19 residues. CDR3 nucleotide sequence: TGCGCCAGCAGCTCTTACCTATTGGATCGAACACGGACAAATTCACCCCTCCACTTT. Translated: CASSSYLLDRTRTNSPLHF.

J is TRBJ2-5 and V is TRBV28, with 9 bases lining up with TRBD2. Germline CDR1 and CDR2: MDHEN and SYDVKM. The CDR3 sequence is 14 residues long. The trim removed 5 bases at V and 5 bases at J, leaving 6 bases unmatched. The CDR3 region has the DNA TGTGCCAGCAGTGGTAGCGGGAGAGATGAGACCCAGTACTTC. It translates to CASSGSGRDETQYF.

This clonotype was counted many times. The rearrangement uses TRBV12-3 or TRBV12-4 and TRBJ1-3; 10 bases map to TRBD1. The CDR3 is 16 amino acids. J lost 0 bases, V lost 5 bases, and 4 bases had no gene match. The CDR3 DNA reads TGTGCCAGCAGTCCTCGGGACAGGGGCTCTGGAAACACCATATATTTT. Protein sequence: CASSPRDRGSGNTIYF.

This clonotype was seen only a few times. The V call is TRBV10-3, the J call TRBJ1-6; D is unclear. CDR1 is ENHRY and CDR2 is SYGVKD in the germline V gene. With 0 bases removed from V and 7 bases from J, the gap between germline ends came to 7 bases. CDR3 length equals 14 residues. CDR3 sequence reads: CAISESRENSPLHF. The DNA for the CDR3 is TGTGCCATCAGTGAGTCGAGGGAGAATTCACCCCTCCACTTT.

The chain combines TRBV27 with TRBJ1-6; weak D call: TRBD1 (6 bases). Trimming left V 5 bases short and J 0 bases short, with 8 bases between. CDR3 length: 15 amino acids. CDR1 and CDR2 (germline): MNHEY, SMNVEV (reference sequence). CDR3 loop: CASSGQYSYNSPLHF. The CDR3 DNA follows: TGTGCCAGCAGTGGACAGTACTCCTATAATTCACCCCTCCACTTT.

This clonotype was observed a few times. This rearrangement joins TRBV7-2 to TRBJ2-5, with 7 positions matching TRBD2. The CDR3 extends over 16 amino acids. V dropped 5 bases and J dropped 4; count of bases not matched to a gene: 13. Germline V gene data show CDR1 as SGHTA and CDR2 as FQGNSA. The CDR3 sequence is CASSVPSGGRGETQYF. CDR3 in DNA: TGTGCCAGCAGCGTCCCTTCGGGGGGAAGAGGAGAGACCCAGTACTTC.

The rearrangement links TRBV12-3 or TRBV12-4 to TRBJ2-7; the D gene could be TRBD1 or TRBD2 (5 bases each). The CDR3 length is 13 residues. The V and J ends lost 6 bases and 0 bases respectively, with 9 bases between them. CDR3 DNA: TGTGCCAGCAGCCGAGGGGTCTCCTACGAGCAGTACTTC. As protein: CASSRGVSYEQYF.

For the CDR3, the DNA is TGTGCCAGCAGGGCTAATTCCTACGAGCAGTACTTC. This codes for CASRANSYEQYF. The chain carries TRBV2 and TRBJ2-7; D is unclear. Germline loops: CDR1 SNHLY, CDR2 FYNNEI. V dropped 6 bases and J dropped 1 base, with 7 bases sitting between them. The CDR3 spans 12 residues. Looking up the rest from reference TRBV2 and TRBJ2-7 gives the full variable domain: EPEVTQTPSHQVTQMGQEVILRCVPISNHLYFYWYRQILGQKVEFLVSFYNNEISEKSEIFDDQFSVERPDGSNFTLKIRSTKLEDSAMYFCASRANSYEQYFGPGTRLTVT.

The chain joins TRBV5-1 to TRBJ2-7; 8 nucleotides match TRBD1. V gave up 2 bases and J gave up 4 bases; unmatched junction bases: 8. This CDR3 contains 15 residues. Germline CDR1 is SGHRS and CDR2 is YFSETQ. The CDR3: CASSLGGTGLYEQYF. CDR3 DNA sequence: TGCGCCAGCAGCTTAGGGGGGACAGGTCTGTACGAGCAGTACTTC.

The chain combines TRBV12-3 or TRBV12-4 with TRBJ2-3; D may be TRBD2 (5 bases). The CDR3 is 14 residues long. The V and J ends lost 2 bases and 3 bases respectively, with 9 bases between them. CDR3 bases: TGTGCCAGCAGTTTAACGATAGCGACAGATACGCAGTATTTT. Amino acid sequence: CASSLTIATDTQYF.

This clonotype was recorded many times. The V and J genes are TRBV12-3 or TRBV12-4 and TRBJ1-4, with D possibly matching TRBD1 (5 bases). This CDR3 region has 13 residues. V was cut by 10 bases and J by 4 bases, with 13 bases left in between. CDR3 protein: CATADSLNEKLFF. The CDR3 bases are TGTGCCACCGCAGACAGCCTTAATGAAAAACTGTTTTTT.

The J gene is TRBJ1-4, the V gene TRBV6-6; unclear D gene. This CDR3 region has 13 residues. Germline assignment: CDR1 MNHNY and CDR2 SVGAGI (reference sequence). Trimming pared 2 bases from V and 7 bases from J, leaving 8 bases between. In nucleotides, the CDR3 is TGTGCCAGCAGTTACGGGTGGGGTGAAAAACTGTTTTTT. Its protein product is CASSYGWGEKLFF.

A few counts support this clonotype. The gene calls are TRBV5-6 and TRBJ2-1, with 10 bases fitting TRBD1. Germline assignment: CDR1 SGHDT and CDR2 YYEEEE. The CDR3 is 15 amino acids. J gave up 7 bases and V 1 base, and 5 bases lay outside the gene matches. CDR3: CASSLWRQGANEQFF. CDR3 DNA sequence: TGTGCCAGCAGCTTGTGGCGACAGGGGGCGAATGAGCAGTTCTTC.

This clonotype was counted between two and nine times. The genes are TRBV4-2 and TRBJ2-1; 12 nucleotides match TRBD2. Per germline, CDR1 LGHNA and CDR2 YNFKEQ. V lost 2 bases to trimming and J lost 9 bases; unmatched junction nucleotides: 8. The CDR3 totals 16 residues. CDR3: CASSQRGLAGGSEQFF. The CDR3 DNA reads as TGTGCCAGCAGCCAAAGGGGGCTAGCGGGAGGGAGTGAGCAGTTCTTC.

This chain joins TRBV12-3 or TRBV12-4 and TRBJ1-6; perhaps TRBD1 as D (5 bases). V was clipped by 7 bases and J by 9 bases, with 16 bases between them. The CDR3 has 14 residues. In DNA form, the CDR3 reads TGTGCCAGCACTCTGGGGCAGGGAGGTTCACCCCTCCACTTT. Translating it yields CASTLGQGGSPLHF.

This clonotype was counted a few times. The chain links TRBV4-2 to TRBJ2-1, with D perhaps matching TRBD1 or TRBD2 (5 bases each). The CDR3 is 16 amino acids. Trimming stripped 1 base from V and 1 base from J, with 11 bases between. Germline assignment: CDR1 LGHNA and CDR2 YNFKEQ. The CDR3 nucleotides read TGTGCCAGCAGCCAAGGGGGGTATATTTCCTACAATGAGCAGTTCTTC. The encoded protein is CASSQGGYISYNEQFF.

V and J are TRBV7-7 and TRBJ2-1, with 7 bases lining up with TRBD1. Germline V gene lookup returns CDR1 SSHAT and CDR2 FNYEAQ (reference sequence). The CDR3 has 13 residues. Trimming cost V 5 bases and J 6 bases; bases outside gene matches: 4. CDR3 loop: CASSQDRANEQFF. Here the CDR3 DNA reads TGTGCCAGCAGCCAAGACAGGGCCAATGAGCAGTTCTTC.